What follows describes a single T cell receptor beta chain. Its antigen is unidentified. This CDR3 is built from 15 residues. Per germline, CDR1 GTSNPN and CDR2 SVGIG (reference sequence). V gave up 5 bases and J gave up 7 bases; unmatched junction bases: 10. Profiled with immunoSEQ multiplex PCR; TCRdb holds only in-frame clones, not every one. This table holds about 8,000 clones, roughly 74% found once. This sample was included in a study of vaccination effects on CD4 cells after COVID-19. Notes on the study in general: Marked contraction was observed in infection-induced and vaccine-induced clones late after vaccination. Limitations: small convalescent group and missing early post-infection timepoints.

ViraFEST used viral peptide pools to expand antigen-specific CD4+ T cells before sequencing. Following 10 days of culture, CD4+ T cells were isolated. The receptor was isolated from a human donor who received a COVID-19 vaccine. This specimen was CD4+ T cells from PBMCs cultured with HCoV-229E spike peptides, taken before COVID-19 vaccination. The chain links TRBV30 to TRBJ2-3; the match to TRBD2 covers 12 bases. CDR3 in amino acids: CAWGLAGGAGYTQYF. The CDR3 DNA reads as TGTGCCTGGGGGCTAGCGGGGGGGGCGGGATATACGCAGTATTTT.